The rows below give T cell receptor beta chains drawn from one sample of a study of T cells after yellow fever vaccination. TCRdb used MiXCR to reprocess the 5' RACE reads, holding one entry per CDR3 protein. The table has around 300,000 distinct CDR3 sequences, 4.1% seen once. This specimen was PBMCs, taken 5 days after the yellow fever booster vaccination. The receptor set was obtained from a man aged 18 to 30 who received the YFV17D yellow fever vaccine. Each CDR3 is given with its conserved first and last residue. D genes are given only for firm matches. Size tells how often a clone was seen (once, few, many) or the class of an expanded clone, and some rows leave it out.

>TRBJ2-5|few|TRBV7-9|-
TGTGCCAGCAGCGTAGACACCTACCAAGAGACCCAGTACTTC
CASSVDTYQETQYF
>TRBJ1-2|many|TRBV5-1|-
TGCGCCAGCAGCCAGCAGGGATACTATGGCTACACCTTC
CASSQQGYYGYTF
>TRBJ2-3|many|TRBV7-2|-
TGTGCCAGCAGCTCTCAGGGAGGCACAGATACGCAGTATTTT
CASSSQGGTDTQYF
>TRBJ2-1|few|TRBV20-1|TRBD2
TGCAGTGCTATCGCGGGGGGGCTCAATGAGCAGTTCTTC
CSAIAGGLNEQFF
>TRBJ2-4|few|TRBV12-3/TRBV12-4|TRBD2
TGTGCCAGCAGTTTACTTTTTCGTCACGGACTAGCGGGGGCACCCCTAGCCAAAAACATTCAGTACTTC
CASSLLFRHGLAGAPLAKNIQYF
>TRBJ2-5|few|TRBV24-1|TRBD1
TGTGCCACCGGGACAGGGATCATCGAGACCCAGTACTTC
CATGTGIIETQYF
>TRBJ1-2|few|TRBV7-6|-
TGTGCCAGCAGCTTAAACGGTGGCAGAAACTATGGCTACACCTTC
CASSLNGGRNYGYTF
>TRBJ1-5|few|TRBV5-6|-
TGTGCCAGCAGCTTGGGAGTCGCGAGCAATCAGCCCCAGCATTTT
CASSLGVASNQPQHF
>TRBJ2-5|-|TRBV19|TRBD2
TGTGCCAGTAAGAGGGACTCCGGGAGGGAGACCCAGTACTTC
CASKRDSGRETQYF
>TRBJ1-4|many|TRBV10-2|-
TGCGCCAGCAAGGGGCAGTCGAATGAAAAACTGTTTTTT
CASKGQSNEKLFF
>TRBJ2-1|-|TRBV27|-
TGTGCCAGCAGGCCCCCTAGCGTTTACAATGAGCAGTTCTTC
CASRPPSVYNEQFF
>TRBJ2-1|-|TRBV7-2|TRBD2
TGTGCCAGCAGCGTAGCGGGAAGCGTCGATGAGCAGTTCTTC
CASSVAGSVDEQFF
>TRBJ2-3|few|TRBV6-5|-
TGTGCCAGCAGGGATAGCGGCACAGATACGCAGTATTTT
CASRDSGTDTQYF
>TRBJ1-4|few|TRBV12-3/TRBV12-4|-
TGTGCCAGCAGTCGGGCCCCGAGGGCCCCGACTGAAAAACTGTTTTTT
CASSRAPRAPTEKLFF
>TRBJ2-7|many|TRBV2|-
TGTGCCAGCAGTGGACAGTACGAGCAGTACTTC
CASSGQYEQYF
>TRBJ2-5|many|TRBV7-2|TRBD2
TGTGCCAGCACCGGACTAGCGGGGGCCCAAGAGACCCAGTACTTC
CASTGLAGAQETQYF
>TRBJ2-2|-|TRBV7-2|-
TGTGCCAGCAGCTTAGATCTCGGGGAGCTGTTTTTT
CASSLDLGELFF
>TRBJ2-3|-|TRBV7-2|-
TGTGCCAGCAGCTTAAATTCGGGGGAAGATACGCAGTATTTT
CASSLNSGEDTQYF
>TRBJ1-5|-|TRBV20-1|-
TGCAGTGCTGCCAACAGGGCCCAGCCCCAGCATTTT
CSAANRAQPQHF
>TRBJ2-1|many|TRBV5-6|-
TGTGCCAGCAGCTTCCGAGGGGGGGCCTGGAATGAGCAGTTCTTC
CASSFRGGAWNEQFF
>TRBJ2-1|few|TRBV5-1|TRBD2
TGCGCCAGCAGCTTGGAACTAGCGGGGGGCAATGAGCAGTTCTTC
CASSLELAGGNEQFF
>TRBJ1-2|many|TRBV6-5|-
TGTGCCAGCAGTTACCAGGGGCCGGACTATGGCTACACCTTC
CASSYQGPDYGYTF
>TRBJ2-3|-|TRBV7-2|TRBD1
TGTGCCAGCAGCCCCCAGACAGGGGGCACAGATACGCAGTATTTT
CASSPQTGGTDTQYF
>TRBJ2-1|-|TRBV7-2|-
TGTGCCAGCAGCTTAGCCGCCGTTTCCTACAATGAGCAGTTCTTC
CASSLAAVSYNEQFF